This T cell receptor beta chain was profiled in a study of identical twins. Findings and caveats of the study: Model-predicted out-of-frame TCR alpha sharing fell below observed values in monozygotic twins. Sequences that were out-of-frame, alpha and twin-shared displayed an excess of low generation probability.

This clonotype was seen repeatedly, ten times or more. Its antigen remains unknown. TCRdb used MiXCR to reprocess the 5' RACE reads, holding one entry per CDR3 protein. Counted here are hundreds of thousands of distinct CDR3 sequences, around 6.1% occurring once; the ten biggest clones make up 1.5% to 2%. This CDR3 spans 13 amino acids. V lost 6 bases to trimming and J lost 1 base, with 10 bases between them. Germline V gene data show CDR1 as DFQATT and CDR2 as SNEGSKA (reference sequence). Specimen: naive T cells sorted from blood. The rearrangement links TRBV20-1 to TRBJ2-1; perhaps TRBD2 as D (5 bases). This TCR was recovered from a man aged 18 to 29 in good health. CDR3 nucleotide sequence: TGCAGTGCGTGGGAGAAGTCCTACAATGAGCAGTTCTTC. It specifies CSAWEKSYNEQFF.